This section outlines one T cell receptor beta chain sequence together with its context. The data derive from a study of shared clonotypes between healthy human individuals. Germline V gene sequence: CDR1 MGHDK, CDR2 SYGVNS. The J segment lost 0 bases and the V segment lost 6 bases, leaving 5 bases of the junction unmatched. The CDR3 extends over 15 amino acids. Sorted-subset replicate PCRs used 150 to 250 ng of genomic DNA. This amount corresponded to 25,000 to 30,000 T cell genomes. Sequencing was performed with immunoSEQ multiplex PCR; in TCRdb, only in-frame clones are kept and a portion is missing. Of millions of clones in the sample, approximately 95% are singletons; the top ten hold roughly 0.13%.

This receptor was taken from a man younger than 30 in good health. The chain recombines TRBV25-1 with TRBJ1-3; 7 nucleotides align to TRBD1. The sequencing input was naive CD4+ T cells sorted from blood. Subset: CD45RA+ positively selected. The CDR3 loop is CASSAGQLSGNTIYF. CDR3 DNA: TGTGCCAGCAGCGCGGGACAGCTCTCTGGAAACACCATATATTTT.